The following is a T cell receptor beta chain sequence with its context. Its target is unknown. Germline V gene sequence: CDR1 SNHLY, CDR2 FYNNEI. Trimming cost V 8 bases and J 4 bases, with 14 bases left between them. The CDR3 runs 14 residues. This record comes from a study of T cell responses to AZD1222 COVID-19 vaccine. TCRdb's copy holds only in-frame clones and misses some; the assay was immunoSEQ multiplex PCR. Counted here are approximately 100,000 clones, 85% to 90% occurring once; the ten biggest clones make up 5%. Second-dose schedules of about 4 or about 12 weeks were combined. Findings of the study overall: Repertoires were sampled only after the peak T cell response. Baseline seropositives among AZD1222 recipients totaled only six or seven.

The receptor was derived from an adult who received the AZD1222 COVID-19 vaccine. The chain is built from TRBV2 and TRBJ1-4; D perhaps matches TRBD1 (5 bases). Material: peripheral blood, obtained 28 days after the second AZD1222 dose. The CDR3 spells CASCSRGINEKLFF. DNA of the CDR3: TGTGCCAGCTGTTCTCGGGGGATTAATGAAAAACTGTTTTTT.